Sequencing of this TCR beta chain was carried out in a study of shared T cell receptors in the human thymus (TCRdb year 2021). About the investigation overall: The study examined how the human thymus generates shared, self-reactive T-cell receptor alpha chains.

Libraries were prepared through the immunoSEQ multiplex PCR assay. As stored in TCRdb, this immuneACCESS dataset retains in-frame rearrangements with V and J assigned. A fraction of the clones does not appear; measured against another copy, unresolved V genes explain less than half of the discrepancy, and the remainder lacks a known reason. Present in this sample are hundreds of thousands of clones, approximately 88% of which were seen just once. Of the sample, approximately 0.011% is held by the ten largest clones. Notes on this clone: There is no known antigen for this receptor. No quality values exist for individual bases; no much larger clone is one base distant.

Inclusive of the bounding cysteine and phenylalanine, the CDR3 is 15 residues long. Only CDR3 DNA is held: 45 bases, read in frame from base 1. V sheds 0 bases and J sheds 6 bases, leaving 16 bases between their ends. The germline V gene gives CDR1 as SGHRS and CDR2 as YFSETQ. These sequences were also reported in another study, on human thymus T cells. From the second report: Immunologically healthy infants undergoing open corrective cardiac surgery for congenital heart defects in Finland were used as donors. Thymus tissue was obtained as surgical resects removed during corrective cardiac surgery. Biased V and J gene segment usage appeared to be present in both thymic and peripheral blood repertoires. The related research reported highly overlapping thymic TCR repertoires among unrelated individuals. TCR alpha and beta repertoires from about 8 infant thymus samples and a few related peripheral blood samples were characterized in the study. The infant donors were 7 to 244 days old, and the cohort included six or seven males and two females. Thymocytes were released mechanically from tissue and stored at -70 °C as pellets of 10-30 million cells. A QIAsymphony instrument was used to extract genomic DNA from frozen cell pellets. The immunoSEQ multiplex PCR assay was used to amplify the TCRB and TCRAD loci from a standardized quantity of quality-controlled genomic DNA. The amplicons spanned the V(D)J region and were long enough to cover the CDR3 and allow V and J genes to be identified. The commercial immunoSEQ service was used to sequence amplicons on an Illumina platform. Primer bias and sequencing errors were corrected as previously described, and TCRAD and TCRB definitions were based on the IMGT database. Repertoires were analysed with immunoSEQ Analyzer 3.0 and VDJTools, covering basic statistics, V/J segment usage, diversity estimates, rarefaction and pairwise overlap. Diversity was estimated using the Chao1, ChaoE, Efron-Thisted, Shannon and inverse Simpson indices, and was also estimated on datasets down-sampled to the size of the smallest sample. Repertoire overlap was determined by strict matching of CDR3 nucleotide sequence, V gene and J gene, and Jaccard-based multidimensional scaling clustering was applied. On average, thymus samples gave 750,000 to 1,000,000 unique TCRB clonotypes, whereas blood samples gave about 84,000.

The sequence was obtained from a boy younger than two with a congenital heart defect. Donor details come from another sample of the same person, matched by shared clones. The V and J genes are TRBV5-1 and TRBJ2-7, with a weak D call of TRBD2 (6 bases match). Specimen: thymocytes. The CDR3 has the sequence CASSLVGLASGEQYF. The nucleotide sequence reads TGCGCCAGCAGCTTGGTCGGGCTAGCGAGCGGCGAGCAGTACTTC. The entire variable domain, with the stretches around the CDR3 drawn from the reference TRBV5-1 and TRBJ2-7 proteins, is KAGVTQTPRYLIKTRGQQVTLSCSPISGHRSVSWYQQTPGQGLQFLFEYFSETQRNKGNFPGRFSGRQFSNSRSEMNVSTLELGDSALYLCASSLVGLASGEQYFGPGTRLTVT.